This TCR beta chain was observed in a study of T cell responses to AZD1222 COVID-19 vaccine. About the research overall: Pooled samples include second doses given at about 4 or 12 weeks.

Broader study findings: Spike-wide coverage was observed for vaccine-associated CD4 TCRs, with dominant responses at 160-218 and 743-854. Donor demographics were predominantly white British with a female majority; clonal diversity may be underestimated. Repertoire sampling happened only post peak T cell response.

Profiled with immunoSEQ multiplex PCR; TCRdb holds only in-frame clones, not every one. Here the sample spans 65,000 to 95,000 clones, more than 75% being singletons. A note on this clone: Its antigen is not identified.

Trimming took 5 bases from V and 0 from J, leaving 13 bases between them. CDR3 length: 15 amino acids. CDR1 and CDR2 from the germline V gene are MGHDK and SYGVNS. This rearrangement joins TRBV25-1 to TRBJ1-1, with D maybe TRBD1 (5 bases). The clonotype originates from an adult in good health. Sample: peripheral blood, taken on day 0 of AZD1222 vaccination. Written as DNA, the CDR3 is TGTGCCAGCAGTCCTCGGGGCAGCATGAACACTGAAGCTTTCTTT. Its protein is CASSPRGSMNTEAFF.